These 22 T cell receptor beta chains came from one sample sequenced in a study of cytomegalovirus exposure and HLA in healthy donors. Amplification used 60 Vbeta primers and 13 Jbeta primers. The protocol was immunoSEQ multiplex PCR, while the TCRdb copy is restricted to in-frame clones and leaves out a portion. The sample consists of around 120,000 clones, 80% of them appearing once. The material sequenced was PBMCs. The receptors here all came from a man between 25 and 39 years old in good health and CMV-seronegative.

This clone appeared a single time. The chain combines TRBV5-8 with TRBJ1-1; D gene unclear. Germline V gives CDR1 SGHTS, CDR2 YDEGEE. The ends were cut back, 4 bases at V and 0 bases at J, with 7 bases in the middle. This CDR3 contains 13 residues. CDR3 region: CASSVQMNTEAFF. The CDR3 nucleotides read TGTGCCAGCAGCGTACAAATGAACACTGAAGCTTTCTTT.

This clone has more than one count but fewer than ten. The chain couples TRBV6-1 to TRBJ2-7; 7 bases fit TRBD2. The CDR3 has 13 residues. CDR1 is MNHNS and CDR2 is SASEGT in the germline V gene. With V trimmed by 6 bases and J by 7 bases, 9 bases remained unmatched. CDR3 nucleotide sequence: TGTGCCAGCAGGCTGATCCGGGGAGGGGAGCAGTACTTC. Amino acid sequence: CASRLIRGGEQYF.

The chain uses TRBV7-6 and TRBJ2-2; D might be TRBD2 (5 bases). CDR3 size: 16 residues. Trimming took 6 bases from V and 1 from J, leaving 15 bases between them. From germline, CDR1 is SGHVS and CDR2 FNYEAQ. For the CDR3, the DNA is TGTGCCAGCAGGGGCGGGCCAAATGGGAACACCGGGGAGCTGTTTTTT. It encodes CASRGGPNGNTGELFF.

The J gene is TRBJ2-3, the V gene TRBV5-1, with TRBD2 matching over 10 bases. The CDR3 length is 18 residues. Germline V gives CDR1 SGHRS, CDR2 YFSETQ. V trimming: 0 bases; J trimming: 2 bases; junction bases outside the gene matches: 9. The CDR3 reads CASSLGPLSGRDTDTQYF. In DNA form, the CDR3 reads TGCGCCAGCAGCTTGGGTCCATTAAGCGGGAGGGACACAGATACGCAGTATTTT.

This clone turned up a few times. The rearrangement uses TRBV30 and TRBJ1-1; possibly TRBD1 for D (6 bases). This CDR3 contains 12 residues. Germline CDR1 is GTSNPN and CDR2 is SVGIG (reference sequence). Trimming shortened V by 3 bases and J by 5 bases, and 10 bases separated the two germline ends. CDR3 region: CAWSQGWTEAFF. The CDR3 DNA is TGTGCCTGGAGCCAGGGGTGGACTGAAGCTTTCTTT.

This clone occurred a few times. The CDR3 here is CASSGDGYYEQYF. For the CDR3, the DNA is TGTGCCAGCAGTGGAGACGGGTACTACGAGCAGTACTTC. This chain uses TRBV6-6 with TRBJ2-7, with D unresolved. V was clipped by 5 bases and J by 3 bases, with 11 bases between them. The CDR3 spans 13 residues. The V gene's germline CDR1 is MNHNY and CDR2 SVGAGI (reference sequence).

V and J are TRBV2 and TRBJ1-5, with a possible D match to TRBD1 (6 bases). The CDR3 runs to 15 residues. V was cut by 6 bases and J by 1 base, with 13 bases left in between. Germline CDR1 is SNHLY and CDR2 is FYNNEI. CDR3 loop: CASRGTGPSNQPQHF. Written as DNA, the CDR3 is TGTGCCAGCAGGGGCACAGGGCCCAGCAATCAGCCCCAGCATTTT.

The gene calls are TRBV11-2 and TRBJ2-5; D unclear. CDR3 length: 15 residues. CDR1 and CDR2 (germline): SGHAT, FQNNGV. V lost 4 bases to trimming and J lost 5 bases, with 17 bases between them. Written as DNA, the CDR3 is TGTGCCAGCAGCTCGCAATTGCCCCCGCGGGAGACCCAGTACTTC. Protein: CASSSQLPPRETQYF. Filled out from reference TRBV11-2 and TRBJ2-5, the complete variable domain reads EAGVAQSPRYKIIEKRQSVAFWCNPISGHATLYWYQQILGQGPKLLIQFQNNGVVDDSQLPKDRFSAERLKGVDSTLKIQPAKLEDSAVYLCASSSQLPPRETQYFGPGTRLLVL.

A note on this clone: Other DNA sequences in the sample encode the same CDR3. J is TRBJ2-7 and V is TRBV6-6; a possible D gene is TRBD2 (5 bases). The V gene lost 1 base and the J gene lost 1 base, with 8 bases spanning the gap. Germline values: CDR1 MNHNY, CDR2 SVGAGI (reference sequence). The CDR3 extends over 14 amino acids. The CDR3 spells CASSYLAGSYEQYF. DNA for the CDR3: TGTGCCAGCAGTTACTTGGCGGGTTCCTACGAGCAGTACTTC.

V and J are TRBV18 and TRBJ2-7; weak D call: TRBD2 (6 bases). The CDR3 runs to 15 residues. Germline assignment: CDR1 KGHSH and CDR2 LQKENI. The V and J ends lost 1 base and 0 bases respectively, with 10 bases between them. The CDR3 coding sequence is TGTGCCAGCTCACCACGGGGGGAGAGCTCCTACGAGCAGTACTTC. Encoded protein: CASSPRGESSYEQYF.

The chain uses TRBV4-2 and TRBJ2-7; 7 nucleotides agree with TRBD2. This CDR3 is built from 16 residues. The junction had 13 bases not matched to a gene; V was cut back by 3 bases and J by 5 bases. The germline V gene has CDR1 LGHNA and CDR2 YNFKEQ. The CDR3 is CASSQGGPGSRDEQYF. The CDR3 DNA sequence: TGTGCCAGCAGCCAGGGAGGGCCGGGATCACGCGACGAGCAGTACTTC.

The chain employs TRBV5-1 and TRBJ2-2, with 7 bases lining up with TRBD2. Germline CDR1 reads SGHRS; CDR2 reads YFSETQ. CDR3 length: 16 amino acids. The J segment lost 6 bases and the V segment lost 0 bases, leaving 8 bases of the junction unmatched. The CDR3 here is CASSLGPAGSSGELFF. The CDR3 nucleotides read TGCGCCAGCAGCTTGGGACCAGCGGGATCTTCCGGGGAGCTGTTTTTT.

The V and J genes are TRBV28 and TRBJ2-7; D possibly corresponds to TRBD2 (6 bases). The CDR3 runs 15 residues. V dropped 1 base and J dropped 4 bases, with 14 bases sitting between them. Looked up from germline, CDR1 is MDHEN and CDR2 is SYDVKM. CDR3 in DNA: TGTGCCAGCAGTTTATCCGGGAGTACTTCGTACGAGCAGTACTTC. This sequence encodes CASSLSGSTSYEQYF. Filled out from reference TRBV28 and TRBJ2-7, the complete variable domain reads DVKVTQSSRYLVKRTGEKVFLECVQDMDHENMFWYRQDPGLGLRLIYFSYDVKMKEKGDIPEGYSVSREKKERFSLILESASTNQTSMYLCASSLSGSTSYEQYFGPGTRLTVT.

The chain uses TRBV5-6 and TRBJ2-1; D remains unclear. Trimming removed 3 bases from V and 6 bases from J, with 13 bases in between. Germline V gene data show CDR1 as SGHDT and CDR2 as YYEEEE. CDR3 length equals 14 residues. The CDR3 nucleotides are TGTGCCAGCAGCTCAACAATGTCCGTCAATGAGCAGTTCTTC. Amino acid sequence: CASSSTMSVNEQFF. The entire variable domain, with the rest obtained from reference TRBV5-6 and TRBJ2-1, is as follows: DAGVTQSPTHLIKTRGQQVTLRCSPKSGHDTVSWYQQALGQGPQFIFQYYEEEERQRGNFPDRFSGHQFPNYSSELNVNALLLGDSALYLCASSSTMSVNEQFFGPGTRLTVL.

V is TRBV2 and J is TRBJ1-4; no clear D gene. The CDR3 totals 17 residues. Deletions cut 3 bases from V and 4 bases from J, with 18 bases between. Germline assignment: CDR1 SNHLY and CDR2 FYNNEI. CDR3 region: CASSEGSLAALNEKLFF. In DNA form, the CDR3 reads TGTGCCAGCAGTGAGGGTAGCCTGGCAGCCCTTAATGAAAAACTGTTTTTT.

J is TRBJ2-5 and V is TRBV6-1; D is unclear. The CDR3 covers 15 residues. The V end lost 6 bases, the J end lost 2 bases, and 16 bases lay between the germline ends. Germline-derived CDR1 and CDR2 are MNHNS and SASEGT. CDR3 bases: TGTGCCAGCAGCCACCCGAATAGAGATCAAGAGACCCAGTACTTC. Translating gives CASSHPNRDQETQYF.

The V gene is TRBV2, the J gene TRBJ2-7, with 7 bases lining up with TRBD1. CDR1 is SNHLY, CDR2 FYNNEI, per germline. The ends lost 6 bases at V and 2 bases at J; junction bases unmatched: 13. The CDR3 loop spans 16 amino acids. The CDR3 loop reads CASRELTTGLAYEQYF. In nucleotides, the CDR3 is TGTGCCAGCAGGGAACTAACGACAGGGTTGGCCTACGAGCAGTACTTC.

This sequence joins TRBV15 and TRBJ1-4; tentatively, D is TRBD1 (5 bases). The germline V gene encodes CDR1 LNHNV and CDR2 YYDKDF (reference sequence). CDR3 size: 15 residues. V lost 4 bases and J lost 4, with 13 bases in between. The DNA for the CDR3 is TGTGCCACCAGCAAGGGGCTCAGCAGTAATGAAAAACTGTTTTTT. It encodes CATSKGLSSNEKLFF.

The V and J genes are TRBV10-3 and TRBJ2-3; tentatively, D is TRBD2 (5 bases). The V and J ends lost 10 bases and 5 bases respectively, with 16 bases between them. Looked up from germline, CDR1 is ENHRY and CDR2 is SYGVKD. This CDR3 is built from 13 residues. The CDR3 loop reads CASSGRGIDTQYF. The DNA of the CDR3 is TGTGCCAGCAGCGGCAGAGGTATAGATACGCAGTATTTT.

The chain couples TRBV6-5 to TRBJ1-1; 7 nucleotides match TRBD1. The CDR3 consists of 14 residues. The germline V gene encodes CDR1 MNHEY and CDR2 SVGAGI. V was clipped by 5 bases and J by 1 base; unmatched bases: 4. In nucleotides, the CDR3 is TGTGCCAGCAGTCTCAGGGGGAGGAACACTGAAGCTTTCTTT. Translated: CASSLRGRNTEAFF.

The V gene is TRBV7-2, the J gene TRBJ2-1; tentative D call: TRBD1 (6 bases). The CDR3 is made up of 12 amino acids. CDR1 SGHTA and CDR2 FQGNSA come from the germline V gene. V was shortened by 5 bases and J by 15 bases, with 17 bases between the two germline ends. The CDR3 loop reads CASSQDSGTLFF. CDR3 DNA sequence: TGTGCCAGCAGCCAAGACTCCGGGACACTGTTCTTC.

The V gene is TRBV5-6, the J gene TRBJ1-3, with D possibly matching TRBD1 (5 bases). This CDR3 is built from 14 residues. The germline gives CDR1 SGHDT, CDR2 YYEEEE. The germline V and J ends were trimmed by 3 bases and 4 bases, with 11 bases remaining between them. CDR3 nucleotides: TGTGCCAGCAGCTGGTGGGGCTCCGGAAACACCATATATTTT. Encoded protein: CASSWWGSGNTIYF.